This is a list of T cell receptor beta chains from one sample in a study of T cell repertoires in cytomegalovirus infection. TCRdb recomputed calls from the reads with MiXCR, one row per CDR3 protein. The sample records 160,000 or so distinct CDR3 sequences, 15% to 20% being singletons. Sequenced material: CD8+ T cells from PBMCs. The source of these receptors is a human donor in good health (CMV status not recorded). Some clones in this sample may be carry-over from other donors' samples. CDR3s include the opening cysteine and the closing phenylalanine or tryptophan. The D gene is left open where the match is weak. Clone size is not always given. Where it is, it says once, few, many or a class for expanded clones.

clone size	J gene	V gene	D gene	CDR3 protein	CDR3 DNA
-	TRBJ1-2	TRBV28	TRBD1	CASRRTGFFYGYTF	TGTGCCAGCAGACGGACAGGCTTTTTCTATGGCTACACCTTC
few	TRBJ1-1	TRBV7-2	-	CASSLEYTEAFF	TGTGCCAGCAGCTTAGAGTACACTGAAGCTTTCTTT
-	TRBJ2-7	TRBV7-9	TRBD2	CASSSSSERGAYEQYF	TGTGCCAGCAGCTCCTCTAGCGAGCGGGGGGCCTACGAGCAGTACTTC
-	TRBJ1-2	TRBV5-6	-	CASSFGGNYGYTF	TGTGCCAGCAGCTTCGGGGGAAACTATGGCTACACCTTC
few	TRBJ2-5	TRBV7-9	TRBD2	CASSSWTSGRDETQYF	TGTGCCAGCAGCTCTTGGACTAGCGGGAGAGACGAGACCCAGTACTTC
-	TRBJ1-1	TRBV28	TRBD1	CASRAQGAWLNTEAFF	TGTGCCAGCAGGGCCCAGGGGGCATGGCTTAACACTGAAGCTTTCTTT
few	TRBJ2-1	TRBV6-2/TRBV6-3	-	CASKLSLGGGYNEQFF	TGTGCCAGTAAACTGTCCTTAGGAGGGGGATACAATGAGCAGTTCTTC
few	TRBJ2-7	TRBV7-3	TRBD2	CASSLSAGGGYEQYF	TGTGCCAGCAGCTTAAGTGCGGGGGGCGGCTACGAGCAGTACTTC
-	TRBJ2-1	TRBV6-4	TRBD2	CASTSKPDSGSNEQFF	TGTGCCAGCACCAGCAAACCCGACAGCGGGAGTAATGAGCAGTTCTTC
-	TRBJ2-1	TRBV11-2	-	CASTDQRGFYNEQFF	TGTGCCAGCACCGATCAACGGGGGTTTTACAATGAGCAGTTCTTC
few	TRBJ2-7	TRBV7-2	TRBD1	CASSPKSGGEQYF	TGTGCCAGCAGCCCGAAATCAGGGGGCGAGCAGTACTTC
few	TRBJ2-3	TRBV7-8	-	CASSPKGILPGVDTQYF	TGTGCCAGCAGCCCCAAGGGCATCCTCCCCGGGGTAGATACGCAGTATTTT
few	TRBJ2-1	TRBV28	TRBD2	CASRPPGLAGLGQFF	TGTGCCAGCCGCCCCCCGGGACTAGCTGGTTTAGGGCAGTTCTTC
-	TRBJ1-1	TRBV7-6	-	CASSLGAGNRNTEAFF	TGTGCCAGCAGCTTAGGCGCGGGAAACCGGAACACTGAAGCTTTCTTT
-	TRBJ1-1	TRBV29-1	-	CSVEGLNTEAFF	TGCAGCGTTGAAGGGCTGAACACTGAAGCTTTCTTT
-	TRBJ2-2	TRBV14	-	CASSHVSYTGELFF	TGTGCCAGCAGCCACGTATCCTACACCGGGGAGCTGTTTTTT
-	TRBJ2-2	TRBV5-1	TRBD1	CASSRDRGVTGELFF	TGCGCCAGCAGCCGGGACAGGGGAGTGACCGGGGAGCTGTTTTTT
-	TRBJ2-7	TRBV15	-	CATALARGNEQYF	TGTGCCACGGCGTTGGCCCGGGGCAACGAGCAGTACTTC
-	TRBJ2-2	TRBV7-9	-	CASSLSDPTLFF	TGTGCCAGCAGCTTGTCGGACCCGACCCTGTTTTTT
-	TRBJ2-1	TRBV6-2/TRBV6-3	-	CASSPRDGSSSYNEQFF	TGTGCCAGCAGTCCCCGGGACGGATCTTCATCCTACAATGAGCAGTTCTTC
many	TRBJ2-1	TRBV7-8	TRBD1	CASSLDGTGARYNEQFF	TGTGCCAGCAGCTTAGACGGGACAGGGGCCCGCTACAATGAGCAGTTCTTC
-	TRBJ2-7	TRBV11-2	-	CASTRGGQNLYEQYF	TGTGCCAGCACCCGAGGGGGGCAGAACCTCTACGAGCAGTACTTC
-	TRBJ1-1	TRBV13	TRBD1	CASSLNRGNTEAFF	TGTGCCAGCAGCCTCAACAGGGGGAACACTGAAGCTTTCTTT
-	TRBJ2-5	TRBV28	-	CASRGQIQETQYF	TGTGCCAGCAGGGGACAAATCCAAGAGACCCAGTACTTC
few	TRBJ1-1	TRBV2	TRBD1	CASSERDRPLGTEAFF	TGTGCCAGCAGTGAGCGGGACAGACCCCTGGGTACTGAAGCTTTCTTT
-	TRBJ2-5	TRBV6-2/TRBV6-3	-	CASMKGPGGQETQYF	TGTGCCAGCATGAAAGGCCCAGGTGGGCAAGAGACCCAGTACTTC
-	TRBJ1-1	TRBV7-2	-	CASSLVHSNTEAFF	TGTGCCAGCAGCTTAGTACACTCGAACACTGAAGCTTTCTTT
-	TRBJ2-7	TRBV11-2	-	CASSSREGAGGTYEQYF	TGTGCCAGCAGCTCTCGGGAGGGGGCAGGGGGTACCTACGAGCAGTACTTC
-	TRBJ1-1	TRBV4-1	-	CASSQAPGANEAFF	TGCGCCAGCAGCCAAGCCCCGGGGGCAAACGAAGCTTTCTTT
few	TRBJ2-3	TRBV7-2	-	CASSRIPASDSLQDTQYF	TGTGCCAGCAGCCGTATTCCCGCCTCGGACAGTCTGCAGGATACGCAGTATTTT
many	TRBJ1-5	TRBV19	TRBD1	CASSIKGTGGTPQHF	TGTGCCAGTAGTATCAAGGGGACAGGGGGTACGCCCCAGCATTTT
few	TRBJ1-1	TRBV5-1	-	CASSSQGVRAFF	TGCGCCAGCAGCTCACAGGGAGTTCGAGCTTTCTTT
many	TRBJ2-6	TRBV24-1	-	CATSDTGSGANVLTF	TGTGCCACCAGTGATACAGGGTCCGGGGCCAACGTCCTGACTTTC
many	TRBJ2-5	TRBV20-1	-	CSARDIGQETQYF	TGCAGTGCTAGAGATATAGGGCAAGAGACCCAGTACTTC
few	TRBJ2-1	TRBV7-8	-	CASFSGAYNEQFF	TGTGCCAGCTTTTCGGGAGCCTACAATGAGCAGTTCTTC
few	TRBJ2-2	TRBV6-1	TRBD2	CASSETSGGAGELFF	TGTGCCAGCAGTGAAACTAGCGGGGGGGCCGGGGAGCTGTTTTTT
-	TRBJ2-7	TRBV7-9	-	CAGQSGQVYKQYF	TGTGCCGGCCAGTCGGGACAAGTATACAAGCAGTACTTC
-	TRBJ2-3	TRBV15	-	CATSRDEGIMADTQYF	TGTGCCACCAGCAGAGATGAAGGGATAATGGCAGATACGCAGTATTTT
-	TRBJ2-1	TRBV28	-	CASTTTGYNEQFF	TGTGCCAGCACCACGACAGGTTACAATGAGCAGTTCTTC
-	TRBJ2-2	TRBV28	-	CASSFWGEVDTGELFF	TGTGCCAGCAGTTTCTGGGGGGAGGTCGACACCGGGGAGCTGTTTTTT
-	TRBJ2-1	TRBV20-1	-	CSARDPRDSAYNEQFF	TGCAGTGCTAGAGATCCCAGAGACTCGGCCTACAATGAGCAGTTCTTC
few	TRBJ2-5	TRBV20-1	TRBD1	CSARVPPDRGHHQETQYF	TGCAGTGCTAGAGTACCCCCGGACAGGGGGCATCACCAAGAGACCCAGTACTTC
-	TRBJ2-4	TRBV11-2	-	CASSLRVGENIQYF	TGTGCCAGCAGCCTCAGGGTAGGGGAGAACATTCAGTACTTC
-	TRBJ1-5	TRBV19	TRBD1	CASSTGGDQPQHF	TGTGCCAGTAGCACAGGGGGTGATCAGCCCCAGCATTTT
many	TRBJ2-7	TRBV12-3/TRBV12-4	TRBD1	CASSPGTASYEQYF	TGTGCCAGCAGTCCCGGGACAGCCTCCTACGAGCAGTACTTC
few	TRBJ2-3	TRBV7-9	-	CASSTPVRGTDTQYF	TGTGCCAGCAGCACCCCCGTTCGGGGGACAGATACGCAGTATTTT
few	TRBJ2-2	TRBV29-1	TRBD1	CSARTGEGGELFF	TGCAGCGCTCGGACAGGGGAGGGCGGGGAGCTGTTTTTT
-	TRBJ2-1	TRBV12-3/TRBV12-4	-	CASSFPGWEQFF	TGTGCCAGCAGTTTCCCCGGTTGGGAGCAGTTCTTC